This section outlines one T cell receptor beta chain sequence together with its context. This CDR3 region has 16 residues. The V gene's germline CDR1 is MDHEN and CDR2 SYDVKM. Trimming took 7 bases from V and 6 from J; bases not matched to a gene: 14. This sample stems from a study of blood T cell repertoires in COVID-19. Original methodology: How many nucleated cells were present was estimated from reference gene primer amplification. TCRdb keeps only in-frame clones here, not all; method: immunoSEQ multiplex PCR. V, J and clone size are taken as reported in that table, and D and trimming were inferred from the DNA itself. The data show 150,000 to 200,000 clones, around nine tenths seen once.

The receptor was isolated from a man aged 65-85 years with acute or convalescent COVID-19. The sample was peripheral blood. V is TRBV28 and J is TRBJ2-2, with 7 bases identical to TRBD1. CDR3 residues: CASTRGGRGFPGELFF. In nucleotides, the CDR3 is TGTGCCAGCACCCGAGGGGGCAGGGGGTTCCCCGGGGAGCTGTTTTTT.